This T cell receptor beta chain is from a study of blood T cell repertoires in COVID-19. At the level of the study: Sites across the United States, Italy and Spain contributed samples from acute and convalescent COVID-19. T cells, B-cell-depleted T cells, or PBMCs supplied cDNA or gDNA.

CDR3 length equals 13 residues. V was shortened by 5 bases and J by 2 bases, with 10 bases between the two germline ends. Per germline, CDR1 SGHTS and CDR2 YDEGEE. Methods used by the authors: Estimated nucleated cell counts came from reference gene primer amplification. Measured with immunoSEQ multiplex PCR; TCRdb has only the in-frame clones, and not every one. The V and J calls and clone size are taken from that table; D and trimming were inferred from the DNA. The sample contains fewer than 400,000 clones, 70% to 90% of which appear only once. V usage is TRBV5-8 and J usage is TRBJ1-2, with D uncertain. This TCR derives from a human donor in a cohort sampled during active COVID-19. Sequenced material: peripheral blood. The CDR3: CASSRGSNYGYTF. As DNA, the CDR3 is TGTGCCAGCAGTCGAGGTTCCAACTATGGCTACACCTTC.